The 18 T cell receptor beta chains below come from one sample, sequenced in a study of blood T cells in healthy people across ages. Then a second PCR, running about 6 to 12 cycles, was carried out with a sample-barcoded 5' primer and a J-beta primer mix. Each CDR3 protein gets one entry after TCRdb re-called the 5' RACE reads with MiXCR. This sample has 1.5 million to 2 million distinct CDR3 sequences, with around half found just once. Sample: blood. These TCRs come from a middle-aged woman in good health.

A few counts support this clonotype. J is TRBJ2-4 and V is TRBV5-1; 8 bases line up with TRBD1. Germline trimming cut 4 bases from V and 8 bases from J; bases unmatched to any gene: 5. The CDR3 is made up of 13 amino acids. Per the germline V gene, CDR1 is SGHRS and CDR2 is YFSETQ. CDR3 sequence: CASSKKQGDIQYF. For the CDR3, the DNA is TGCGCCAGCAGCAAGAAACAGGGGGACATTCAGTACTTC.

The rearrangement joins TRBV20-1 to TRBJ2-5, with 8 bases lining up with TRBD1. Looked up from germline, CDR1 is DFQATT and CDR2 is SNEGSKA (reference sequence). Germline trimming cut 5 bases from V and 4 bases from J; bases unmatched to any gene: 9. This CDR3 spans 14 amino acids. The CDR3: CSALPTGVSETQYF. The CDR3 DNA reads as TGCAGTGCTCTTCCGACAGGGGTTTCAGAGACCCAGTACTTC.

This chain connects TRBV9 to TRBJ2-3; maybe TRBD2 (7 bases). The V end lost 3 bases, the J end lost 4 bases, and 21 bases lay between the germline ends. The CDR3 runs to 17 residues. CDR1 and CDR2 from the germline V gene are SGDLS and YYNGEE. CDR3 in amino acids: CASSGRLGGASADTQYF. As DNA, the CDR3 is TGTGCCAGCAGCGGACGGCTTGGGGGGGCGAGCGCAGATACGCAGTATTTT.

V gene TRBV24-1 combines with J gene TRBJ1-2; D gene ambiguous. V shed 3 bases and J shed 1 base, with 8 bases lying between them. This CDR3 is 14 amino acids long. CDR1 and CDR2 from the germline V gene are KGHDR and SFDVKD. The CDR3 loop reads CATSDVRDNYGYTF. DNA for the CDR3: TGTGCCACCAGTGATGTTAGGGATAACTATGGCTACACCTTC.

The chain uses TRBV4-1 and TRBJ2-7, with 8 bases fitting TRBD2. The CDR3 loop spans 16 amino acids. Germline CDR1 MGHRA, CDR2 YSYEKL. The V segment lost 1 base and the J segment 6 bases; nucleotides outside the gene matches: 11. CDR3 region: CASSQVRGAGGVEQYF. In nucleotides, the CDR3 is TGCGCCAGCAGCCAAGTAAGGGGGGCGGGGGGCGTCGAGCAGTACTTC.

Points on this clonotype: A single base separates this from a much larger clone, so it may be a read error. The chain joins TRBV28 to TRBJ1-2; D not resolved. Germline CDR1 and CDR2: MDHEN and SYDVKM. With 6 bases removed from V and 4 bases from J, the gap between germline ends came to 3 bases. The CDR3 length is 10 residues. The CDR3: CASRAYGYTF. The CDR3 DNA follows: TGTGCCAGCAGGGCCTATGGCTACACCTTC.

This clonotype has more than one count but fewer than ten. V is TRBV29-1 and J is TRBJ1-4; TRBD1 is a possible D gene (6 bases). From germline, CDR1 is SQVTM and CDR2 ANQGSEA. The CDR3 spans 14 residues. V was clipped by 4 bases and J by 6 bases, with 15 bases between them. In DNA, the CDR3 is TGCAGCGTTGTAGCGACAGGCTCTCATGAAAAACTGTTTTTT. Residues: CSVVATGSHEKLFF. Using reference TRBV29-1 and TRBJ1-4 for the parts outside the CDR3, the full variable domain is SAVISQKPSRDICQRGTSLTIQCQVDSQVTMMFWYRQQPGQSLTLIATANQGSEATYESGFVIDKFPISRPNLTFSTLTVSNMSPEDSSIYLCSVVATGSHEKLFFGSGTQLSVL.

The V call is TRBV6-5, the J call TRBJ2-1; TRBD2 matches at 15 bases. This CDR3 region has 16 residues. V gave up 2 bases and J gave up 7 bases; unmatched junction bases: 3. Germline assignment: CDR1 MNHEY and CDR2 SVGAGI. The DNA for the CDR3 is TGTGCCAGCAGTTACGGGACTAGCGGGGGGCGGAATGAGCAGTTCTTC. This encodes CASSYGTSGGRNEQFF.

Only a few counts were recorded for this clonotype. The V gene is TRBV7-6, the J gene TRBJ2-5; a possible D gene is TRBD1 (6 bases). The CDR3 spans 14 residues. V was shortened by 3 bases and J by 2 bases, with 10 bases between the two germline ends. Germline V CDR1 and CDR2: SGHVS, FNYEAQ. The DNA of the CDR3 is TGTGCCAGCAGCTTCAACAGGGTTCAAGAGACCCAGTACTTC. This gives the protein CASSFNRVQETQYF.

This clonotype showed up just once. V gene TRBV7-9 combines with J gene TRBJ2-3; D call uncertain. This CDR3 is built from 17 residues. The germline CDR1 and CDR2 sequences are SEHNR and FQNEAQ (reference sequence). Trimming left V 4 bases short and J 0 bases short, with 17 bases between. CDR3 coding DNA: TGTGCCAGCAGCTCCGGACGGGCGGTATCTAGCACAGATACGCAGTATTTT. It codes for CASSSGRAVSSTDTQYF. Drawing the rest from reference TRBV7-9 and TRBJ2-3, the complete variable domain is DTGVSQNPRHKITKRGQNVTFRCDPISEHNRLYWYRQTLGQGPEFLTYFQNEAQLEKSRLLSDRFSAERPKGSFSTLEIQRTEQGDSAMYLCASSSGRAVSSTDTQYFGPGTRLTVL.

The CDR3 protein is CASSVGGVAGGKNIQYF. For the CDR3, the DNA is TGTGCCAGCAGCGTAGGGGGTGTAGCGGGGGGCAAGAACATTCAGTACTTC. The genes are TRBV9 and TRBJ2-4, with 10 bases that match TRBD2. Germline CDR1 SGDLS, CDR2 YYNGEE. CDR3 size: 17 residues. With 0 bases clipped from V and 7 bases from J, the junction kept 10 bases outside the gene matches.

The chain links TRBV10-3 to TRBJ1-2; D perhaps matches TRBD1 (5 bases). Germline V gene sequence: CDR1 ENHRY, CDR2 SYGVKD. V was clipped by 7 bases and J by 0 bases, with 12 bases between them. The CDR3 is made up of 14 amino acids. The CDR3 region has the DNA TGTGCCATCACCCGAAGGGGAGCTAACTATGGCTACACCTTC. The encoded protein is CAITRRGANYGYTF.

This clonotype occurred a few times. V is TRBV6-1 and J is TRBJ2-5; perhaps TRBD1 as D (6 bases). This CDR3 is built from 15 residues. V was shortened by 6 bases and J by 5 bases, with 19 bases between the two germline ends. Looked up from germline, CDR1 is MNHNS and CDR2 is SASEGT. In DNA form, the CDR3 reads TGTGCCAGCAGCGTTGGGGGCTCGTGGAAGGAGACCCAGTACTTC. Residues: CASSVGGSWKETQYF.

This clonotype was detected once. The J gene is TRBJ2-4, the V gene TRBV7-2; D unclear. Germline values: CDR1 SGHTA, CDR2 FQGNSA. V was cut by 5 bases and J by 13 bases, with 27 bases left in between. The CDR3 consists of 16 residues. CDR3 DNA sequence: TGTGCCAGCAGCCCTTCGGCACAAAATACCTACAATGAGCAGTACTTC. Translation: CASSPSAQNTYNEQYF.

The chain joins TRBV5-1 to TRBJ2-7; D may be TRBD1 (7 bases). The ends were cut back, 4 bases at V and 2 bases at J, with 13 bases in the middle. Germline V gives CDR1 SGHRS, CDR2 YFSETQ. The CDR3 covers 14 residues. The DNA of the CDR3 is TGCGCCAGCAGCCCACAGGGGACTCCCTACGAGCAGTACTTC. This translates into CASSPQGTPYEQYF.

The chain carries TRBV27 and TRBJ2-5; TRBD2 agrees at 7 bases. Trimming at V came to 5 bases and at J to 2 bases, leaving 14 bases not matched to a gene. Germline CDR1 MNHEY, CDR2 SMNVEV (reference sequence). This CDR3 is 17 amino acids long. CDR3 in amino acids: CASSPPTKTGGQETQYF. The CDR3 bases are TGTGCCAGCAGTCCGCCGACTAAAACGGGGGGTCAAGAGACCCAGTACTTC.

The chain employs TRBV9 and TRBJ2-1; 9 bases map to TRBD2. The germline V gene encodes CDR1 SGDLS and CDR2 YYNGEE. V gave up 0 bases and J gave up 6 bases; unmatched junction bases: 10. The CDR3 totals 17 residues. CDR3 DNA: TGTGCCAGCAGCGTAGCCCTGTGGGCTAGCGGGGCCAATGAGCAGTTCTTC. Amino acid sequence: CASSVALWASGANEQFF.

CDR3 sequence reads: CAIQGTTNEKLFF. CDR3 sequence (DNA): TGTGCCATTCAGGGGACAACTAATGAAAAACTGTTTTTT. J is TRBJ1-4 and V is TRBV10-3, with D tentatively TRBD1 (6 bases). The germline V gene encodes CDR1 ENHRY and CDR2 SYGVKD. V lost 9 bases, J lost 0 bases, and 8 bases lay in between. The CDR3 consists of 13 residues.